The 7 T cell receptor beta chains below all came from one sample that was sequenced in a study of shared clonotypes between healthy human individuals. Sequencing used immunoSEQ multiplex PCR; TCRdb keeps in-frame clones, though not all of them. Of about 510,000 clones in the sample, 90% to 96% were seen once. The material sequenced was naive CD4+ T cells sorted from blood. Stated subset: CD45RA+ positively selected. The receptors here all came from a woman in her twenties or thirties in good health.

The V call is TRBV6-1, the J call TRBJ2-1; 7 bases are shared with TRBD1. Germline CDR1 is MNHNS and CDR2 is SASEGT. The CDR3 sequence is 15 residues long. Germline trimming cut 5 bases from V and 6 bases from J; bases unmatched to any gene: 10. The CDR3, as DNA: TGTGCCAGCAGTAGGACAGGAGCTATCAGCAATGAGCAGTTCTTC. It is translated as CASSRTGAISNEQFF.

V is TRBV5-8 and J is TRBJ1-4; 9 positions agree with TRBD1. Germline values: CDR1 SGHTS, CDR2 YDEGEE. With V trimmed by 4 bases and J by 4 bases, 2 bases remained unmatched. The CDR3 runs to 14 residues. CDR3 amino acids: CASSPGQGNEKLFF. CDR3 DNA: TGTGCCAGCAGCCCGGGACAGGGTAATGAAAAACTGTTTTTT.

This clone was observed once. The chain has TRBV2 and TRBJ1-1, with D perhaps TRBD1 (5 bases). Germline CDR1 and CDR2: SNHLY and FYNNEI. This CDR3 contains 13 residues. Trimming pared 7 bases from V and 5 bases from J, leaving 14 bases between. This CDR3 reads CASTAGSGTEAFF. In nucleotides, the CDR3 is TGTGCCAGCACTGCAGGGAGTGGGACTGAAGCTTTCTTT.

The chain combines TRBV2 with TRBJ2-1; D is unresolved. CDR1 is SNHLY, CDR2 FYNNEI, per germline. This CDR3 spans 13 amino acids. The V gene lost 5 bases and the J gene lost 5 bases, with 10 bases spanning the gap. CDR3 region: CASSRAPNNEQFF. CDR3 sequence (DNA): TGTGCCAGCAGTCGGGCCCCGAACAATGAGCAGTTCTTC.

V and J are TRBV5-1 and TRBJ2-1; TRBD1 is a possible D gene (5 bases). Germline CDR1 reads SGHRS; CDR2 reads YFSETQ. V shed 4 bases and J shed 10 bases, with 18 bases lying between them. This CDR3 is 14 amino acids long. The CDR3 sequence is CASSVGQIEEEQFF. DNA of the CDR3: TGCGCCAGCAGCGTGGGGCAAATTGAAGAAGAGCAGTTCTTC.

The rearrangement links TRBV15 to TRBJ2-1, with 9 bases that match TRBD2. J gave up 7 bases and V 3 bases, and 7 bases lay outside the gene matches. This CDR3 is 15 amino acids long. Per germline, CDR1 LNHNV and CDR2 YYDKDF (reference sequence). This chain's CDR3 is CATSRYSGSSNEQFF. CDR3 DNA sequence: TGTGCCACCAGCAGGTATAGCGGGAGTTCGAATGAGCAGTTCTTC.

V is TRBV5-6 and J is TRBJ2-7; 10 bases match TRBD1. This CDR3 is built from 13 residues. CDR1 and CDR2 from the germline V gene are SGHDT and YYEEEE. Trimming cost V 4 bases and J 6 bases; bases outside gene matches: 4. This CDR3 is CASSAGTGAEQYF. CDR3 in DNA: TGTGCCAGCAGCGCCGGGACAGGGGCCGAGCAGTACTTC.